Shown below are 18 T cell receptor beta chains from a single sample sequenced in a study of T cells of healthy individuals. From the 5' RACE reads, TCRdb called clonotypes with MiXCR, one entry per CDR3 protein. The sample includes over 95,000 distinct CDR3 sequences, about 16% of them seen just once. The receptors shown here come from a human donor in good health.

This clonotype was detected many times. V and J are TRBV6-2 or TRBV6-3 and TRBJ2-7, with 7 positions matching TRBD1. The CDR3 is 18 residues long. Germline V gives CDR1 MNHEY, CDR2 SVGEGT. With V trimmed by 2 bases and J by 4 bases, 17 bases remained unmatched. The CDR3, as DNA: TGTGCCAGCAGTTACCCATCACAGGGGCGAGGGACACCGTACGAGCAGTACTTC. Its protein is CASSYPSQGRGTPYEQYF.

This clonotype was found many times. This rearrangement joins TRBV7-6 to TRBJ1-2; TRBD1 aligns across 8 bases. Germline CDR1 reads SGHVS; CDR2 reads FNYEAQ. V lost 2 bases, J lost 5 bases, and 7 bases stayed unmatched. The CDR3 runs to 15 residues. The CDR3 here is CASSLSGTGTYGYTF. The CDR3 nucleotides read TGTGCCAGCAGCTTATCTGGGACAGGAACTTATGGCTACACCTTC. Full variable domain (outside the CDR3, taken from reference TRBV7-6 and TRBJ1-2): GAGVSQSPRYKVTKRGQDVALRCDPISGHVSLYWYRQALGQGPEFLTYFNYEAQQDKSGLPNDRFSAERPEGSISTLTIQRTEQRDSAMYRCASSLSGTGTYGYTFGSGTRLTVV.

The V call is TRBV7-2, the J call TRBJ2-1; D gene ambiguous. Trimming cost V 7 bases and J 0 bases, with 7 bases left between them. Germline V gene lookup returns CDR1 SGHTA and CDR2 FQGNSA. CDR3 length: 13 amino acids. CDR3 sequence reads: CASNDGSYNEQFF. The CDR3 DNA reads TGTGCCAGCAACGACGGCTCCTACAATGAGCAGTTCTTC.

The V call is TRBV6-5, the J call TRBJ1-2, with TRBD1 matching 11 bases. The trim removed 7 bases at V and 7 bases at J, leaving 2 bases unmatched. The CDR3 has 12 residues. Germline-derived CDR1 and CDR2 are MNHEY and SVGAGI. CDR3 sequence reads: CASKGTGGGYTF. The CDR3 DNA reads as TGTGCCAGCAAAGGGACAGGGGGTGGCTACACCTTC.

This clonotype was counted ten times or more. The chain joins TRBV6-6 to TRBJ1-6; D remains ambiguous. The CDR3 extends over 14 amino acids. The V and J ends lost 6 bases and 0 bases respectively, with 6 bases between them. From germline, CDR1 is MNHNY and CDR2 SVGAGI (reference sequence). The CDR3 DNA is TGTGCCAGCAGCCAGAGCTCCTATAATTCACCCCTCCACTTT. As protein: CASSQSSYNSPLHF.

This sequence joins TRBV6-5 and TRBJ2-7; 7 nucleotides line up with TRBD1. Germline trimming cut 2 bases from V and 6 bases from J; bases unmatched to any gene: 7. The CDR3 loop spans 14 amino acids. CDR1 MNHEY and CDR2 SVGAGI come from the germline V gene. The chain's CDR3 is CASSYHSQGTEQYF. In DNA form, the CDR3 reads TGTGCCAGCAGTTACCATTCACAGGGGACCGAGCAGTACTTC.

The rearrangement links TRBV27 to TRBJ1-2, with 8 bases aligning to TRBD1. The CDR3 consists of 13 residues. Germline values: CDR1 MNHEY, CDR2 SMNVEV (reference sequence). Trimming at V came to 4 bases and at J to 8 bases, leaving 6 bases not matched to a gene. The CDR3 is CASSSQGARGYTF. The CDR3 nucleotides read TGTGCCAGCAGTTCTCAGGGGGCGCGGGGCTACACCTTC.

The chain carries TRBV6-2 or TRBV6-3 and TRBJ2-3; TRBD1 aligns across 7 bases. Germline CDR1 MNHEY, CDR2 SVGEGT. V trimming: 2 bases; J trimming: 4 bases; junction bases outside the gene matches: 12. This CDR3 contains 17 residues. This chain's CDR3 is CASSYHPDRAAADTQYF. The CDR3 DNA reads TGTGCCAGCAGTTACCACCCAGACAGGGCAGCGGCAGATACGCAGTATTTT.

This sequence joins TRBV7-3 and TRBJ2-2; D ambiguous. The germline V gene has CDR1 SGHTA and CDR2 FQGTGA. The V gene lost 3 bases and the J gene lost 5 bases, with 13 bases spanning the gap. This CDR3 is built from 15 residues. The CDR3 DNA follows: TGTGCCAGCAGCTTCTCCGCAGGCCAAACCGGGGAGCTGTTTTTT. Translated: CASSFSAGQTGELFF. The full variable domain, in which reference TRBV7-3 and TRBJ2-2 provide the parts outside the CDR3, is GAGVSQTPSNKVTEKGKYVELRCDPISGHTALYWYRQSLGQGPEFLIYFQGTGAADDSGLPNDRFFAVRPEGSVSTLKIQRTERGDSAVYLCASSFSAGQTGELFFGEGSRLTVL.

This clonotype showed up just a few times. The J gene is TRBJ2-2, the V gene TRBV12-3 or TRBV12-4, with a weak D call TRBD2 (5 bases). The CDR3 sequence is 13 residues long. Deletions cut 5 bases from V and 4 bases from J, with 8 bases between. As DNA, the CDR3 is TGTGCCAGCAGTCTAGAGGGCACCGGGGAGCTGTTTTTT. Translation: CASSLEGTGELFF.

This clonotype came up a few times. This chain's CDR3 is CASSYASGRAGEQFF. The CDR3 DNA sequence: TGTGCCAGCAGTTACGCTAGCGGGAGGGCCGGGGAGCAGTTCTTC. The J gene is TRBJ2-1, the V gene TRBV6-2 or TRBV6-3; 12 bases line up with TRBD2. The germline CDR1 and CDR2 sequences are MNHEY and SVGEGT. Germline trimming cut 2 bases from V and 10 bases from J; bases unmatched to any gene: 6. This CDR3 has 15 residues.

Ten or more counts support this clonotype. V usage is TRBV7-2 and J usage is TRBJ1-2; D is possibly TRBD1 (5 bases). This CDR3 has 13 residues. Germline CDR1 SGHTA, CDR2 FQGNSA. Trimming pared 2 bases from V and 7 bases from J, leaving 11 bases between. Here the CDR3 reads CASSLQGPSGYTF. CDR3 DNA sequence: TGTGCCAGCAGCTTACAGGGCCCAAGTGGCTACACCTTC.

This clonotype was observed at least ten times. The J gene is TRBJ2-2, the V gene TRBV12-3 or TRBV12-4; the match to TRBD2 covers 8 bases. The junction had 5 bases not matched to a gene; V was cut back by 5 bases and J by 6 bases. The CDR3 has 14 amino acids. The CDR3 spells CASSISGEAGELFF. Here the CDR3 DNA reads TGTGCCAGCAGTATTAGCGGGGAGGCCGGGGAGCTGTTTTTT.

The chain combines TRBV29-1 with TRBJ2-2; a weak D match, TRBD1 (6 bases). CDR3 size: 13 residues. V lost 7 bases, J lost 5 bases, and 14 bases lay in between. Per germline, CDR1 SQVTM and CDR2 ANQGSEA. CDR3 DNA sequence: TGCAGCGCCGTAACAGGGATTACCGGGGAGCTGTTTTTT. Its protein is CSAVTGITGELFF.

There are a few counts of this clonotype. The chain links TRBV7-9 to TRBJ2-2; possibly TRBD1 or TRBD2 for D (5 bases each). With 2 bases removed from V and 6 bases from J, the gap between germline ends came to 16 bases. The germline gives CDR1 SEHNR, CDR2 FQNEAQ (reference sequence). This CDR3 is built from 16 residues. This CDR3 reads CASSLTAREKAGELFF. The CDR3 bases are TGTGCCAGCAGCTTAACCGCCAGGGAGAAGGCCGGGGAGCTGTTTTTT.

This clonotype showed up many times. The chain combines TRBV4-2 with TRBJ1-5; D is ambiguous. V was pared by 0 bases and J by 0 bases, with 9 bases between. Germline CDR1 is LGHNA and CDR2 is YNFKEQ. This CDR3 is built from 16 residues. CDR3 protein: CASSQDEGSSNQPQHF. CDR3 DNA sequence: TGTGCCAGCAGCCAAGATGAAGGGAGTAGCAATCAGCCCCAGCATTTT.

This clonotype has ten or more counts. The V gene is TRBV7-2, the J gene TRBJ2-2, with D maybe TRBD2 (6 bases). V was pared by 4 bases and J by 0 bases, with 9 bases between. The CDR3 consists of 15 residues. CDR1 and CDR2 from the germline V gene are SGHTA and FQGNSA. The CDR3 region has the DNA TGTGCCAGCAGCTGGGACTTCGCGAACACCGGGGAGCTGTTTTTT. Amino acid sequence: CASSWDFANTGELFF.

This sequence joins TRBV5-5 and TRBJ2-1; a weak D match, TRBD2 (7 bases). CDR1 SGHKS and CDR2 YYEKEE come from the germline V gene (reference sequence). V was shortened by 8 bases and J by 4 bases, with 16 bases between the two germline ends. This CDR3 spans 14 amino acids. The CDR3 sequence is CASLRGAGYNEQFF. The CDR3, as DNA: TGTGCCAGTCTCAGGGGAGCGGGGTACAATGAGCAGTTCTTC.